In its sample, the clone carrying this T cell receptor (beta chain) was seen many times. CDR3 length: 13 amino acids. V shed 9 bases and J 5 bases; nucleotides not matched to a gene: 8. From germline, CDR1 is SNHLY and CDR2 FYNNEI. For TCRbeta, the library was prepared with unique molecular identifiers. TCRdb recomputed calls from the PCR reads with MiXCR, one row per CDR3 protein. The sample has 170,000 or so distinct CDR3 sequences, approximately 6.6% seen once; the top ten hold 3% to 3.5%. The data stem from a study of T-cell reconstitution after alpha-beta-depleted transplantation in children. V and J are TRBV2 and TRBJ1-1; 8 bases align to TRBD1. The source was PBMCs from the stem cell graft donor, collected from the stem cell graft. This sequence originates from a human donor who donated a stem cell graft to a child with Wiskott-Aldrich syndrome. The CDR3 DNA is TGTGCCAGACAAAAAACAGGGGGGACTGAAGCTTTCTTT. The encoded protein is CARQKTGGTEAFF.